The 6 T cell receptor beta chains in this list originate from one sample, sequenced in a study of blood T cell repertoires in COVID-19. Using immunoSEQ multiplex PCR, the repertoire was profiled, and TCRdb retains in-frame clones only, with some absent. Among about 330,000 clones, approximately 86% were seen once, and the ten largest hold 9.5% to 10%. The sequenced sample was peripheral blood. The receptors derive from a man aged 25 to 40 with COVID-19, enrolled during active disease.

The rearrangement joins TRBV25-1 to TRBJ2-5; TRBD1 might be the D (6 bases). The CDR3 is 13 residues long. V lost 5 bases and J 5 bases, leaving 12 bases between the germline ends. CDR1 is MGHDK, CDR2 SYGVNS, per germline. CDR3 amino acids: CASSSGARETQYF. Written as DNA, the CDR3 is TGTGCCAGCAGTTCAGGGGCGCGTGAGACCCAGTACTTC.

This clone was recorded once. This chain uses TRBV5-1 with TRBJ1-1; D is uncertain. This CDR3 region has 14 residues. V gave up 1 base and J gave up 2 bases, with 9 bases separating them. The germline V gene encodes CDR1 SGHRS and CDR2 YFSETQ. Here the CDR3 reads CASSLNPGNTEAFF. The DNA of the CDR3 is TGCGCCAGCAGCTTGAATCCAGGCAACACTGAAGCTTTCTTT.

V is TRBV25-1 and J is TRBJ1-4; no reliable D call. The CDR3 spans 16 residues. CDR1 and CDR2 from the germline V gene are MGHDK and SYGVNS. Trimming cost V 2 bases and J 7 bases, with 17 bases left between them. CDR3 sequence reads: CASSEGTDPFFEKLFF. Here the CDR3 DNA reads TGTGCCAGCAGTGAAGGTACAGACCCCTTTTTTGAAAAACTGTTTTTT.

This clone was observed a few times. The CDR3, as DNA: TGTGCCAGCAGCTTATCAAGCTCCGGGACTTATAGCAATCAGCCCCAGCATTTT. Protein product: CASSLSSSGTYSNQPQHF. This chain uses TRBV7-8 with TRBJ1-5; tentatively, D is TRBD1 (5 bases). The length of the CDR3 is 18 residues. Germline assignment: CDR1 SGHVS and CDR2 FQNEAQ. The V end was cut by 2 bases, the J end by 0 bases, with 17 bases between.

The chain has TRBV18 and TRBJ1-3; D may be TRBD1 (5 bases). Germline loops: CDR1 KGHSH, CDR2 LQKENI. The V gene lost 5 bases and the J gene lost 0 bases, with 20 bases spanning the gap. This CDR3 comprises 18 residues. CDR3 coding DNA: TGTGCCAGCTCAGCGGGACCGAATCAACGAAGCTCTGGAAACACCATATATTTT. It encodes CASSAGPNQRSSGNTIYF.

The chain links TRBV19 to TRBJ1-5; no definite D call. V lost 6 bases and J lost 2, with 17 bases in between. The CDR3 spans 16 residues. Germline loops: CDR1 LNHDA, CDR2 SQIVND (reference sequence). CDR3 nucleotides: TGTGCCAGTAGCAAAATAGAGATTAGTGGCAATCAGCCCCAGCATTTT. It translates to CASSKIEISGNQPQHF. The full variable domain, completed using reference TRBV19 and TRBJ1-5, is DGGITQSPKYLFRKEGQNVTLSCEQNLNHDAMYWYRQDPGQGLRLIYYSQIVNDFQKGDIAEGYSVSREKKESFPLTVTSAQKNPTAFYLCASSKIEISGNQPQHFGDGTRLSIL.